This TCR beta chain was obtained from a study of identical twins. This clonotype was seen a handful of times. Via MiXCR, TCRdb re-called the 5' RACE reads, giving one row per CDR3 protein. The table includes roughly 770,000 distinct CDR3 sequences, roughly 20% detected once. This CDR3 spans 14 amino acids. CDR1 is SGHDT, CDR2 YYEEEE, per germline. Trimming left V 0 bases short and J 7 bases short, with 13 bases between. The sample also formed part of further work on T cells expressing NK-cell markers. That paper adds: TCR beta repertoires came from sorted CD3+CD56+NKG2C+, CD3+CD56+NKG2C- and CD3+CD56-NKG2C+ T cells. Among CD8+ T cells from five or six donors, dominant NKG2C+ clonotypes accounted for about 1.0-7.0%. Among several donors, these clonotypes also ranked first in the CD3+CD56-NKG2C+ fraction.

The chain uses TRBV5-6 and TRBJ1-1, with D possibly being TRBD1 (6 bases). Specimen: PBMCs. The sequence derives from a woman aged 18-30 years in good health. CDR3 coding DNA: TGTGCCAGCAGCTTGGGTACAGGGTTGAGTGAAGCTTTCTTT. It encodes CASSLGTGLSEAFF.